What follows are 7 T cell receptor beta chains derived from one specimen sequenced in a study of T cells in women clearing cervical HPV infection. Clones were read by immunoSEQ multiplex PCR, and TCRdb kept only the in-frame ones, dropping some. The sample has around 22,000 clones. The sample taken for sequencing was blood buffy coat. The receptors originated from a woman aged 18 to 75 with a cervical HPV16 infection that either progressed to CIN3+ or cleared (not recorded which).

On this clone itself: Read data end 3 residues before the CDR3 end; the end is taken from the germline J gene. The rearrangement uses TRBV11-2 and TRBJ2-1; no firm D call. The CDR3 is made up of 12 amino acids. Germline CDR1 and CDR2: SGHAT and FQNNGV. Deletions cut 5 bases from V and 7 bases from J, with 9 bases between. CDR3 bases read: TGTGCCAGCAGCCACGCGGCGAATGAG. Amino acid sequence: CASSHAANE. The entire CDR3 sequence reads CASSHAANEQFF.

Concerning this clone itself: Read sequence stops 3 residues before the CDR3 end, and the germline J gene provides the missing end. This sequence joins TRBV7-2 and TRBJ2-1, with D hard to call. Germline V lookup: CDR1 SGHTA, CDR2 FQGNSA. This CDR3 spans 13 amino acids. Deletions cut 1 base from V and 8 bases from J, with 9 bases between. CDR3 amino acids: CASSLVGSDEQFF. Partial CDR3 DNA: TGTGCCAGCAGCTTAGTAGGGTCGGATGAG.

The CDR3 spells CSVGRGEETQYF. The CDR3 bases that were read are TGCAGCGTTGGGCGGGGAGAGGAGACG. The chain is built from TRBV29-1 and TRBJ2-3; D may be TRBD2 (6 bases). The CDR3 is cut off 3 residues early in the read; its end comes from the germline J gene. The CDR3 extends over 12 amino acids. Germline V gives CDR1 SQVTM, CDR2 ANQGSEA.

Concerning this clone: The CDR3 is cut off 3 residues early in the read; its end comes from the germline J gene. This sequence joins TRBV10-3 and TRBJ2-7, with a possible D match to TRBD1 (5 bases). The CDR3 sequence is 12 residues long. The V end lost 3 bases, the J end lost 6 bases, and 9 bases lay between the germline ends. Looked up from germline, CDR1 is ENHRY and CDR2 is SYGVKD. CDR3 bases read: TGTGCCATCAGTGAAGGGGTGGGCGAG. It codes for CAISEGVGE. The whole CDR3 protein reads CAISEGVGEQYF.

As to this clone: The read ends 3 residues shy of where the CDR3 ends; the end is completed using the germline J gene. The genes are TRBV20-1 and TRBJ1-1; the D is unclear. Trimming stripped 2 bases from V and 5 bases from J, with 12 bases between. Looked up from germline, CDR1 is DFQATT and CDR2 is SNEGSKA (reference sequence). The CDR3 loop spans 13 amino acids. The CDR3 here is CSARLSRRTEAFF. CDR3 DNA, as far as it was read: TGCAGTGCTAGACTCAGTAGGCGGACTGAA.

A word on this clone: The read ends 3 residues before the CDR3 terminus; that terminus is restored from the germline J gene. V is TRBV4-2 and J is TRBJ1-1; 7 bases align to TRBD1. Trimming removed 0 bases from V and 3 bases from J; junction bases left unmatched: 4. Germline lookup yields CDR1 LGHNA and CDR2 YNFKEQ. The CDR3 loop spans 15 amino acids. The CDR3 sequence is CASSQEGGYDTEAFF. CDR3 DNA (partial): TGTGCCAGCAGCCAAGAAGGGGGCTATGACACTGAA.

For this clone: The DNA ends 3 residues before the CDR3 does, and the rest of the CDR3 is filled in from the germline J gene. The V and J genes are TRBV10-3 and TRBJ2-5, with a weak D call TRBD2 (6 bases). This CDR3 contains 15 residues. V gave up 4 bases and J gave up 4 bases, with 16 bases separating them. Germline V lookup: CDR1 ENHRY, CDR2 SYGVKD. Incomplete CDR3 DNA: TGTGCCATCAGTGCTAATGCGGGAACGGTAGAGACC. Its translation: CAISANAGTVET. The whole CDR3 region reads CAISANAGTVETQYF.